This TCR beta chain was observed in a study of blood T cell repertoires in COVID-19 (dated by TCRdb to 2018 to 2021). Study-wide context: The collaborator samples originated in the United States, Italy and Spain and spanned the acute and convalescent phases of COVID-19. Sample metadata almost always included a de-identified subject ID, COVID-19 status, age in years and sex. The material from the prospective study consisted of cDNA or gDNA derived from T cells, B-cell-depleted T cells, or PBMCs. The samples were drawn from two sources: the first 160 participants of the ongoing ImmuneRACE study, and about 1,300 subjects contributed by 6 global collaborators. The repertoires were released in a freely available public database intended as a resource for research on the immune response to SARS-CoV-2. The dataset comprised deeply sampled blood TCRbeta repertoires from subjects exposed to, actively infected with, or recovered from COVID-19. Where available, HLA class I and class II types were taken from metadata supplied by the sample provider and were not determined by assay-based typing.

Here is what the overall study found, with its caveats: The quantity of clinical and demographic metadata differed by source and by participant and was supplied without curation.

TCRbeta CDR3 regions were amplified from genomic DNA by means of the immunoSEQ Assay, a bias-controlled multiplex PCR. In the authors' own workflow: The number of nucleated cells in each sample was estimated from the amplification of reference gene primers within the assay. To quantify the absolute abundance of each unique TCRbeta CDR3 rearrangement, sequence reads were collapsed and filtered. For each sample, productive Simpson clonality was calculated as the square root of Simpson's diversity index across productive rearrangements. TCRdb carries this immuneACCESS record with in-frame sequences only. Its versions omit some clonotypes, under half of them owing to an unresolved V gene in the studies checked, with the rest unexplained. The V and J calls and clone size are taken from that table; D and trimming were inferred from the DNA. The sample profile shows hundreds of thousands of clones; 65% to 90% of them were found once. The biggest ten clones account for approximately 7.5% of the sample.

Collaborating institutions collected whole blood in K2EDTA tubes following their own protocols. For TCRbeta analysis, collaborator samples were shipped as frozen whole blood, as isolated PBMCs, or as DNA extracted from either sample type. This clone appeared a few times. Its cognate antigen has yet to be identified. No much larger clonotype is one base removed from it; base qualities were not supplied. Relative to germline, V is missing 4 bases and J is missing 2 bases, with 4 bases of the junction outside any gene match. Spanning cysteine to phenylalanine, the CDR3 consists of 16 amino acids. The entry retains the CDR3 DNA only, 48 bases that are in frame from base 1. CDR1 KGHDR and CDR2 SFDVKD are derived from the germline V gene.

This sequence originates from a human donor in a cohort sampled during active COVID-19. Sequences were obtained from peripheral blood. The chain links TRBV24-1 with TRBJ2-3, with 11 bases in between that match TRBD2. The nucleotide sequence reads as follows: TGTGCCACCAGTGACCCTAGCGGGAGGTTCACAGATACGCAGTATTTT. Translated, it gives CATSDPSGRFTDTQYF.